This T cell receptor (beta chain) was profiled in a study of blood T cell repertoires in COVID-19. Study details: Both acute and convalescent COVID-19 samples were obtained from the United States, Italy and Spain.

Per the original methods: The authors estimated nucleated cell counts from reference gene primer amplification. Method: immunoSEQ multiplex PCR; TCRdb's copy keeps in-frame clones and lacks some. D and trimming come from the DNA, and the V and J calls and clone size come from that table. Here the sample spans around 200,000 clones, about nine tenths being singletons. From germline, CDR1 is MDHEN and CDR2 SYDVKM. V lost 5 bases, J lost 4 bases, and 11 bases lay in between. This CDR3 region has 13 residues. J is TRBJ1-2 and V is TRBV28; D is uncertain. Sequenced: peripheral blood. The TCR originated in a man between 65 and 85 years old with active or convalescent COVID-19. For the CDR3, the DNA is TGTGCCAGCAGTACCCTCCCGGGCTATGGCTACACCTTC. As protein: CASSTLPGYGYTF.